The source of this TCR beta chain is a study of T-cell memory formation after mild COVID-19 (dated by TCRdb to the early 2020s). Notes on the research overall: TCR sequence clusters from the two donors were found to be largely donor specific. Two young, previously healthy adult volunteers, one female and one male, were included in the cohort. Longitudinal TCRalpha and TCRbeta repertoire sequencing tracked T-cell clones expanding and contracting after mild COVID-19 in a couple of donors. What the study reported, not specific to this receptor: The detection of some responding clones in pre-infection memory suggests that pre-existing cross-reactive memory T cells joined the SARS-CoV-2 response. Contracting CD4+ clones were located mainly in the CM and EM memory subsets, whereas CD8+ clones were found to be enriched in EMRA. SARS-CoV-2 specificity was not confirmed for the second-wave clones peaking on day 37. The study included only a couple of mild cases, and larger cohorts that include severe cases with pre-infection samples were judged to be necessary. Balanced CD4/CD8 phenotypes were observed for clones contracting from day 15 to 85, whereas a bias towards CD4+ was observed for a second wave of clones expanding from day 15 to 37.

This clonotype was seen more than once but under ten times. What this receptor recognizes is not known. No base quality information exists; no much larger clone differs at one position. The CDR3 runs 16 amino acids, cysteine and phenylalanine included. Just CDR3 DNA is preserved here, 48 bases in frame from base 1. The germline V gene (reference sequence) gives CDR1 as LNHNV and CDR2 as YYDKDF. V is shortened by 2 bases, J by 3 bases, and the region joining them spans 14 bases. PBMCs were isolated by Ficoll-Paque density gradient centrifugation. Sequencing was performed on an Illumina NovaSeq 6000. Using 5'RACE with constant-segment primers, TCRalpha and TCRbeta cDNA libraries were constructed, with sample barcodes and unique molecular identifiers added in the process. RNA was extracted from every sample with Trizol reagent. Amplification of the libraries took two PCR steps, and the second step added a second sample barcode plus Illumina TruSeq adapters. The libraries were sequenced on an Illumina NovaSeq using 2 x 150 bp paired-end reads. As for the authors' bioinformatics: With migec v1.2.7, reads were demultiplexed and then collapsed into UMI-guided consensus sequences. Using mixcr v2.1.11, UMI consensuses were aligned to TRA and TRB V and J templates and then assembled into clonotypes. Clonotypes were classified as expanded or contracted when called significant by both edgeR and NoisET, with noise models trained on biological replicates. For edgeR calls, a false discovery rate-adjusted p below 0.01 and a log2 fold-change threshold of 1 were applied. PCA with hierarchical clustering of max-normalized trajectories of the 1000 most abundant clonotypes was used as exploratory dynamics analysis. The CD4 or CD8 phenotype of responding clones was assigned using the separately sequenced CD4+ and CD8+ repertoires. TCRdb reanalyzed the raw reads on its own, using fastp at Q25 for trimming and MiXCR for clone calling, and kept in-frame beta chains. Merged by CDR3 protein, the rows form single entries marked with the most common genes and DNA. The V and J calls here are based on TCRdb, not the publication. Here the sample has hundreds of thousands of distinct CDR3 sequences; about a sixth occur a single time. Together, the top ten hold 12% of the sample.

This chain is built from TRBV15 and TRBJ2-1; TRBD2 might be the D gene, on 6 matching bases. Sequencing was done on a sample of PBMCs or a T cell subset sorted from them (not recorded which). This TCR derives from an adult woman who had mild COVID-19 (a few samples of this study predate the infection). The sample titles of this study are shuffled in the database, so cell type and time point are left out; the donor was told from shared clones. The DNA sequence is TGTGCCACCAGCAGACCAAGGACTACTCTCTACAATGAGCAGTTCTTC. This yields the protein CATSRPRTTLYNEQFF.